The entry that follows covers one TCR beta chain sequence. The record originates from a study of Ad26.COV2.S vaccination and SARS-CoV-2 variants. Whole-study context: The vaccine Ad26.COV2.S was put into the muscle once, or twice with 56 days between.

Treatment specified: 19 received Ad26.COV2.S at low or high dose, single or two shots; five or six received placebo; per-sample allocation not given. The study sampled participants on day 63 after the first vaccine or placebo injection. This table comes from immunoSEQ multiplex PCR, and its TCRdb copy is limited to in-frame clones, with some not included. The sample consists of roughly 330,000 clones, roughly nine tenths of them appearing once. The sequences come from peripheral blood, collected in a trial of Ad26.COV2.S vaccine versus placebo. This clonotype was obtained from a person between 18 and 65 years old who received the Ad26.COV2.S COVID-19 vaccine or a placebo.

CDR3 sequence reads: CASSRTGFNQPQHF. The CDR3 DNA follows: TGTGCCAGCAGTCGGACAGGGTTCAATCAGCCCCAGCATTTT. The chain is built from TRBV6-2 or TRBV6-3 and TRBJ1-5; 8 bases are shared with TRBD1. The germline V gene has CDR1 MNHEY and CDR2 SVGEGT. With V trimmed by 5 bases and J by 3 bases, 3 bases remained unmatched. This CDR3 has 14 amino acids.